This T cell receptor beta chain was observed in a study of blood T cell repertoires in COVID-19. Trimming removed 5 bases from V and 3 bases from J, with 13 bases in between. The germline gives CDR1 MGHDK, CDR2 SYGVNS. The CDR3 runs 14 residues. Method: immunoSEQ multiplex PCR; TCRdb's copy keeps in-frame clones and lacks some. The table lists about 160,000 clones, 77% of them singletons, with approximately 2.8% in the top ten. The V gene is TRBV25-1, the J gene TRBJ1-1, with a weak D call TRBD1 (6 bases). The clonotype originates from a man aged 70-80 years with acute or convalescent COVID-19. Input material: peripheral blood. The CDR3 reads CASSSGGWDTEAFF. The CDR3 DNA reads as TGTGCCAGCAGTTCGGGGGGCTGGGACACTGAAGCTTTCTTT.